These 9 T cell receptor beta chains were sequenced from one sample in a study of shared T cell receptors in the human thymus. The table came from immunoSEQ multiplex PCR; TCRdb's copy has only in-frame clones and leaves some out. The sample records over 650,000 clones, 87% being singletons. The sample also formed part of further work on human thymus T cells.

The sample was thymocytes. The source of these receptors is a boy younger than two with a congenital heart defect.

On this clone itself: The germline gene is not matched at one end of the junction; a read error may be the cause. J is TRBJ2-1 and V is TRBV4-2; 16 bases line up with TRBD2. CDR1 and CDR2 (germline): LGHNA, YNFKEQ. The CDR3 spans 18 residues. For the CDR3, the DNA is TGTGCCAGCAGCCTGGGGACTAGCGGGGGGGCCGTCTACCATGAGCAGTTCTTC. Protein product: CASSLGTSGGAVYHEQFF.

This chain links TRBV9 with TRBJ1-2; D gene uncertain. In germline, CDR1 is SGDLS, CDR2 YYNGEE. Trimming cost V 0 bases and J 0 bases, with 9 bases left between them. This CDR3 spans 15 amino acids. CDR3 sequence (DNA): TGTGCCAGCAGCGTAGACGCACTGTCTAACTATGGCTACACCTTC. It specifies CASSVDALSNYGYTF.

The V and J genes are TRBV30 and TRBJ2-5; TRBD2 aligns across 11 bases. Germline V CDR1 and CDR2: GTSNPN, SVGIG (reference sequence). This CDR3 spans 15 amino acids. The junction had 6 bases not matched to a gene; V was cut back by 4 bases and J by 2 bases. DNA of the CDR3: TGTGCCTGGACCCTACTAGCGGGGGATCAAGAGACCCAGTACTTC. Translation: CAWTLLAGDQETQYF.

CDR3 sequence reads: CASSEWVAGGPVSYNEQFF. The DNA for the CDR3 is TGTGCCAGCAGTGAGTGGGTAGCGGGGGGGCCGGTATCCTACAATGAGCAGTTCTTC. This rearrangement joins TRBV2 to TRBJ2-1; the match to TRBD2 covers 11 bases. Germline loops: CDR1 SNHLY, CDR2 FYNNEI. The CDR3 runs 19 residues. V lost 3 bases, J lost 1 base, and 11 bases stayed unmatched.

Details on this clone: Other DNA sequences in the same sample also yield this CDR3. The chain recombines TRBV5-6 with TRBJ2-7, with TRBD1 as a possible D gene (6 bases). The V gene lost 1 base and the J gene lost 4 bases, with 9 bases spanning the gap. Germline loops: CDR1 SGHDT, CDR2 YYEEEE. The CDR3 is made up of 13 amino acids. This CDR3 is CASSLWDTYEQYF. CDR3 sequence (DNA): TGTGCCAGCAGCTTGTGGGACACTTACGAGCAGTACTTC.

V is TRBV5-1 and J is TRBJ2-5; tentatively, D is TRBD2 (6 bases). The CDR3 is made up of 15 amino acids. V was trimmed by 0 bases and J by 5 bases, leaving 14 bases between them. CDR1 SGHRS and CDR2 YFSETQ come from the germline V gene. The CDR3 coding sequence is TGCGCCAGCAGCTTGGGGGGGGAGCTATTTGAGACCCAGTACTTC. Protein product: CASSLGGELFETQYF.

This chain links TRBV28 with TRBJ2-1; 7 positions agree with TRBD2. CDR1 is MDHEN, CDR2 SYDVKM, per germline. The CDR3 sequence is 18 residues long. J gave up 0 bases and V 0 bases, and 8 bases lay outside the gene matches. CDR3 amino acids: CASSLWSSGESSYNEQFF. CDR3 sequence (DNA): TGTGCCAGCAGTTTATGGTCAAGCGGGGAAAGCTCCTACAATGAGCAGTTCTTC.

This clone was observed a single time. The gene calls are TRBV6-5 and TRBJ2-7; 10 nucleotides align to TRBD1. There are 15 residues in the CDR3. The junction had 13 bases not matched to a gene; V was cut back by 2 bases and J by 12 bases. Germline CDR1 reads MNHEY; CDR2 reads SVGAGI. The CDR3 nucleotides are TGTGCCAGCAGTTACCGCGGGACAGGGGATTCGGAGTTGTACTTC. Its translation is CASSYRGTGDSELYF.

V and J are TRBV27 and TRBJ2-7, with 7 bases identical to TRBD1. V shed 6 bases, J shed 2 bases, and the junction held 10 bases outside the gene matches. The CDR3 contains 15 residues. Germline assignment: CDR1 MNHEY and CDR2 SMNVEV (reference sequence). The CDR3 is CASSPLTGSPYEQYF. CDR3 nucleotide sequence: TGTGCCAGCAGCCCCCTGACAGGGAGCCCCTACGAGCAGTACTTC.